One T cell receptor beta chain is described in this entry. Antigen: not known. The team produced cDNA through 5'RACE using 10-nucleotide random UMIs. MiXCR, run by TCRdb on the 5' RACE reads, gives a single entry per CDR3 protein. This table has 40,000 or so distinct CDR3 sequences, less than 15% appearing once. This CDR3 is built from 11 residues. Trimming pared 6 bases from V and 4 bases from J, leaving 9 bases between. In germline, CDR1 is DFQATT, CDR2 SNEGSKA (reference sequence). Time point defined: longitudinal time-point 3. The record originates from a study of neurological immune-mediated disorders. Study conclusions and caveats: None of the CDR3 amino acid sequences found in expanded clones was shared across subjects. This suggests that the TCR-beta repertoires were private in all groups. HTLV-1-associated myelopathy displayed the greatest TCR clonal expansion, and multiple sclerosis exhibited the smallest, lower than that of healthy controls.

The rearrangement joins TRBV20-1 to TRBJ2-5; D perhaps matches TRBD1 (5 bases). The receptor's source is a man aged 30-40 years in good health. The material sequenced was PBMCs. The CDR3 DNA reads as TGCAGTGCCAGGGTGGGAGAGACCCAGTACTTC. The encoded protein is CSARVGETQYF.